This TCR beta chain was obtained from a study of blood T cell repertoires in COVID-19. Study context: Specimens from acute and convalescent COVID-19 originated in the United States, Italy and Spain. Sources were T cells, B-cell-depleted T cells, or PBMCs; the material itself was cDNA or gDNA.

The table came from immunoSEQ multiplex PCR; TCRdb's copy has only in-frame clones and leaves some out. The data contain 34,000 or so clones, approximately 86% of them singletons. The CDR3 loop spans 14 amino acids. The V gene's germline CDR1 is GTSNPN and CDR2 SVGIG (reference sequence). With 2 bases removed from V and 0 bases from J, the gap between germline ends came to 11 bases. Sequenced sample: peripheral blood. This receptor was identified in a man aged 50-59 years with active or convalescent COVID-19. The chain couples TRBV30 to TRBJ2-7, with D tentatively TRBD2 (5 bases). Here the CDR3 reads CAWSHERSSYEQYF. The CDR3 DNA sequence: TGTGCCTGGAGTCACGAGCGGTCCTCCTACGAGCAGTACTTC.